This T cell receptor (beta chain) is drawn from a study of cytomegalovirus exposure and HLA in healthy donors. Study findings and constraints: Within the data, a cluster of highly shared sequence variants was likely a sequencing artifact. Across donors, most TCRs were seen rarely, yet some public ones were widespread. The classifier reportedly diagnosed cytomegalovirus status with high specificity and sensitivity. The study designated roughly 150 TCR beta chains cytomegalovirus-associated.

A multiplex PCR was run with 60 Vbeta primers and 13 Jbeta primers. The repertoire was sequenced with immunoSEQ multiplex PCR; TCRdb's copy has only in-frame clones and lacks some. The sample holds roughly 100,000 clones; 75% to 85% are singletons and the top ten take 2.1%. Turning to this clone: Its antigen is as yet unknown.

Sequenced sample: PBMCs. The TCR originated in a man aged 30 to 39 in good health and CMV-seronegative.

The CDR3 coding sequence is TGTGCCAGCAGCGTTGATGGGACTAGCGGGGTCTATGAGCAGTTCTTC. It codes for CASSVDGTSGVYEQFF. This chain joins TRBV7-2 and TRBJ2-1, with 13 positions matching TRBD2. Germline V gene sequence: CDR1 SGHTA, CDR2 FQGNSA. CDR3 length: 16 residues. The junction had 9 bases not matched to a gene; V was cut back by 5 bases and J by 8 bases.